A selection of T cell receptor beta chains follows, all from one sample in a study of response to subunit inactivated influenza vaccine. TCRdb analysed the RT-PCR reads with MiXCR anew, one entry per CDR3 protein. The profile covers 500,000 to 550,000 distinct CDR3 sequences, with 7.2% appearing a single time and around 13% taken by the ten largest. Sequenced here: PBMCs from blood, sampled around 2 years after vaccination. These receptors originate from a man in his fifties or sixties who received an inactivated influenza vaccine. Each CDR3 is given with its conserved first and last residue. A D gene is named only where the DNA matches it firmly. Clone size, where shown, is once, few, many, or a class for clones that have expanded.

>TRBV5-1|NA|TRBJ2-6|NA
TGCGCCAGCAGCCCTAACACAGGTGGGGCCAACGTCCTGACTTTC
CASSPNTGGANVLTF
>TRBV15|NA|TRBJ2-6|TRBD1
TGTGCCACCAGTTGGGACAGGGGGGGCTCTGGGGCCAACGTCCTGACTTTC
CATSWDRGGSGANVLTF
>TRBV7-2|NA|TRBJ2-5|TRBD2
TGTGCCAGCAGCTTAACCCGGGAGGTCGGAGAGACCCAGTACTTC
CASSLTREVGETQYF
>TRBV20-1|few|TRBJ2-7|TRBD1
TGCAGTGCTAGAGAATGGGACAGTCCGACCTACGAGCAGTACTTC
CSAREWDSPTYEQYF
>TRBV28|few|TRBJ2-7|NA
TGTGCCAGCGGGTCCCGGGACATCTCCTACGAGCAGTACTTC
CASGSRDISYEQYF
>TRBV11-1|few|TRBJ2-7|TRBD1
TGTGCCAGCAGCCCGTGGACAGGGAGCGAGCAGTACTTC
CASSPWTGSEQYF
>TRBV27|NA|TRBJ1-1|NA
TGTGCCAGCCTCCCCGTGGGGGAGGGCACTGAAGCTTTCTTT
CASLPVGEGTEAFF
>TRBV29-1|many|TRBJ2-1|NA
TGCAGCGTCGGGACAGGAGGGTCCGGGGGGCAGCAGTTCTTC
CSVGTGGSGGQQFF
>TRBV5-1|NA|TRBJ1-2|NA
TGCGCCAGCAGCTTGTCACAGGGACCTGGCTACACCTTC
CASSLSQGPGYTF
>TRBV5-1|many|TRBJ1-4|NA
TGCGCCAGCAGCAAGCTTGGACGGCAGAATGAAAAACTGTTTTTT
CASSKLGRQNEKLFF
>TRBV4-3|many|TRBJ1-1|NA
TGCGCCAGCACCACGCAACTCGGGGCAGTGGGCACTGAAGCTTTCTTT
CASTTQLGAVGTEAFF
>TRBV11-2|many|TRBJ2-1|NA
TGTGCCAGCAGCCCCGGAGGGCTAGCAAATGAGCAGTTCTTC
CASSPGGLANEQFF
>TRBV11-2|few|TRBJ1-1|NA
TGTGCCAGCAGCGCCATGGAGAACACTGAAGCTTTCTTT
CASSAMENTEAFF
>TRBV20-1|few|TRBJ2-4|NA
TGCAGTGCTCAAGAGATGTCAGGGCGGAACATTCAGTACTTC
CSAQEMSGRNIQYF
>TRBV19|few|TRBJ2-1|TRBD2
TGTGCCAGTAGTAGGCTAGCGGGGGTTAAGGATGAGCAGTTCTTC
CASSRLAGVKDEQFF
>TRBV5-1|few|TRBJ1-2|NA
TGCGCCAGCAGCTTGGACGGGGAACCCAGTGGCTACACCTTC
CASSLDGEPSGYTF
>TRBV20-1|NA|TRBJ2-5|TRBD1
TGCTGTGCTAGAGATCCTCTGTCAGGGGGTTTGGGAGAGACCCAGTACTTC
CCARDPLSGGLGETQYF
>TRBV5-6|many|TRBJ1-2|NA
TGTGCCAGCAGCTTGGGACGTAGAGCTAACTATGGCTACACCTTC
CASSLGRRANYGYTF
>TRBV20-1|few|TRBJ2-1|TRBD1
TGCAGTGCCGACAGGGCTTCCTACAATGAGCAGTTCTTC
CSADRASYNEQFF
>TRBV20-1|NA|TRBJ2-5|TRBD2
TGCAGTGCTAGACCCCCAGCGGGGGGGTTCCAAGAGACCCAGTACTTC
CSARPPAGGFQETQYF
>TRBV6-5|NA|TRBJ2-3|NA
TGTGCCAGCAGTTACCAGGGGTTAGCGAACACAGATACGCAGTATTTT
CASSYQGLANTDTQYF
>TRBV27|many|TRBJ2-7|TRBD1
TGTGCCAGCAGTCCAACTTCTTGGACAGGTGACGAGCAGTACTTC
CASSPTSWTGDEQYF
>TRBV28|few|TRBJ1-1|NA
TGTGCCATTATATCAGACGGCGGAGCCGGGGCTGAAGCTTTCTTT
CAIISDGGAGAEAFF
>TRBV6-5|NA|TRBJ2-2|TRBD1
TGTGCCAGCAGATACAGGGGGCTGAACACCGGGGAGCTGTTTTTT
CASRYRGLNTGELFF
>TRBV21-1|few|TRBJ1-2|NA
NA
CASSKVAAGSRHYGYTF
>TRBV6-5|few|TRBJ1-5|NA
TGTGCCAGCAGTTACGGGCAGAATCAGCCCCAGCATTTT
CASSYGQNQPQHF
>TRBV20-1|NA|TRBJ2-3|NA
TGCAGTGCTGTATACGAAATCACAGATACGCAGTATTTT
CSAVYEITDTQYF
>TRBV21-1|few|TRBJ1-5|NA
TGTGCCAGCAGCAAGAATCAGCCCCAGCATTTT
CASSKNQPQHF
>TRBV20-1|NA|TRBJ2-2|TRBD2
TGCAGTGCTAGGACGGGACTAGTTGTCACCGGGGAGCTGTTTTTT
CSARTGLVVTGELFF
>TRBV6-6|many|TRBJ2-3|TRBD1
TGTGCCAGTAGGGACAGGGGCACAGATACGCAGTATTTT
CASRDRGTDTQYF
>TRBV7-8|NA|TRBJ2-2|TRBD1
TGTGCCAGCAACCAGGGACAGGGCAGGACCGGGGAGCTGTTTTTT
CASNQGQGRTGELFF
>TRBV20-1|NA|TRBJ1-6|NA
TGCAGTGCTAGTGCAGGGACTTATTCACCCCTCCACTTT
CSASAGTYSPLHF
>TRBV3-1|NA|TRBJ1-2|TRBD1
TGTGCCAGCAGCCTGCGACAGGGGGCGACTGGCTACACCTTC
CASSLRQGATGYTF
>TRBV29-1|few|TRBJ2-3|NA
TGCAGCGTTGAACTTACGGCCGCAGATACGCAGTATTTT
CSVELTAADTQYF
>TRBV20-1|few|TRBJ2-1|TRBD2
TGCAGTGCTAGACTCACTCTAGCGGATCCCAATGAGCAGTTCTTC
CSARLTLADPNEQFF
>TRBV7-9|few|TRBJ2-2|NA
TGTGCCATCCACCCCGAGGGGGGGAACACCGGGGAGCTGTTTTTT
CAIHPEGGNTGELFF
>TRBV7-9|many|TRBJ1-3|NA
TGTGCCAACAGCTGGCTTAACTCTGGAAACACCATATATTTT
CANSWLNSGNTIYF
>TRBV14|few|TRBJ2-5|NA
TGTGCCAGCAGCCCGAGGACGGTTGGGGCCCAGTACTTC
CASSPRTVGAQYF
>TRBV6-4|many|TRBJ2-1|TRBD2
TGTGCCAGCAGTCCTGGGACTAGCGCCGAGGAGGGAGATTTGAATAATGAGCAGTTCTTC
CASSPGTSAEEGDLNNEQFF
>TRBV29-1|NA|TRBJ1-1|TRBD1
TGCAGCGTTCAGACAGGGGAGGAGCCTGAAGCTTTCTTT
CSVQTGEEPEAFF
>TRBV5-1|many|TRBJ1-2|TRBD1
TGCGCCAGCAGCCATCGGACAGGGGGCAATGGCTACACCTTC
CASSHRTGGNGYTF
>TRBV6-5|NA|TRBJ2-3|TRBD1
TGTGCCAGCAGTTACCTCCGACAGGGCCGGCCAGATACGCAGTATTTT
CASSYLRQGRPDTQYF
>TRBV4-3|many|TRBJ2-5|NA
TGCGCCAGCAGCCAAGGCCTTATGGAGACCCAGTACTTC
CASSQGLMETQYF
>TRBV18|NA|TRBJ1-1|NA
TGTGCCAGCTCACCCGAGCTCCTCCTGGGAACTGAAGCTTTCTTT
CASSPELLLGTEAFF
>TRBV7-8|few|TRBJ2-2|NA
TGTGCCAGCAGCTTAGCGGACTGGGAACTAGCCTCTAAGGGGGAGCTGTTTTTT
CASSLADWELASKGELFF
>TRBV4-3|NA|TRBJ1-4|NA
TGCGCCAGCAGCACGGGACACAGTAATGAAAAACTGTTTTTT
CASSTGHSNEKLFF
>TRBV20-1|many|TRBJ2-2|TRBD1
TGCAGTGCCACGGACAGGGGGGGCTACACCGGGGAGCTGTTTTTT
CSATDRGGYTGELFF
>TRBV6-5|NA|TRBJ1-2|NA
TGTGCCAGCAGTTATGCCGGGTCCCCATGGGGCTACACCTTC
CASSYAGSPWGYTF
>TRBV20-1|NA|TRBJ2-1|NA
TGCAGTGCTAGTGGGCCAAAAGGTAGGGGCCGAAATGAGCAGTTCTTC
CSASGPKGRGRNEQFF
>TRBV2|NA|TRBJ1-6|TRBD1
TGTGCCAGCAGTGAGTTAGGACAGGGAAGTTCACCCCTCCACTTT
CASSELGQGSSPLHF